These T cell receptor beta chains were read from a single sample in a study of beta chain features in type 1 diabetes. TCRdb's table, derived via immunoSEQ multiplex PCR, lists solely in-frame clones and lacks some. The table lists 600,000 or so clones, around 12% of them singletons. Sequenced sample: naive CD4+ T cells from blood. The receptors were sampled from a man aged 25 to 40 with type 1 diabetes. CDR3s include the opening cysteine and the closing phenylalanine or tryptophan. The D gene is left open where the match is weak. Where a row states a size, it is once, few, many or the class of an expanded clone; other rows omit it.

clone size,J gene,D gene,V gene,CDR3 DNA,CDR3 protein
few,TRBJ1-6,NA,TRBV9,TGTGCCAGCAGCCTCGGAGGACCCCTCCACTTT,CASSLGGPLHF
few,TRBJ2-5,NA,TRBV11-2,TGTGCCAGCAGCACAGGGCGCGGGGAGACCCAGTACTTC,CASSTGRGETQYF
few,TRBJ2-7,NA,TRBV30,TGTGCCTGGAAGGAGGGGAGAGAGCAGTACTTC,CAWKEGREQYF
few,TRBJ1-6,TRBD1,TRBV7-2,TGTGCCAGCAGCCGCACAGGGGGCGGTAGTAATTCACCCCTCCACTTT,CASSRTGGGSNSPLHF
NA,TRBJ1-1,NA,TRBV29-1,TGCAGCGTTGAAGGTGATGGTAGGTGGTACACTGAAGCTTTCTTT,CSVEGDGRWYTEAFF
NA,TRBJ2-1,TRBD2,TRBV7-9,TGTGCCAGCAGTCGAGGCGAGCGGGGCTACAATGAGCAGTTCTTC,CASSRGERGYNEQFF
few,TRBJ2-3,NA,TRBV5-1,TGCGCCAGCAGCACCGAAACCACAGATACGCAGTATTTT,CASSTETTDTQYF
few,TRBJ1-5,NA,TRBV15,TGTGCCACCAGCAGAGCGGGTGGGGGACATAGCAATCAGCCCCAGCATTTT,CATSRAGGGHSNQPQHF
few,TRBJ1-5,NA,TRBV29-1,TGCAGCGTTGCCGGGTCCAATCAGCCCCAGCATTTT,CSVAGSNQPQHF
NA,TRBJ2-3,TRBD2,TRBV6-1,TGTGCCAGCAGTGAAGTAGCGGGGGGGAGCACAGATACGCAGTATTTT,CASSEVAGGSTDTQYF
NA,TRBJ2-7,NA,TRBV11-3,TGTGCCAGCAGCTTAGAAAGTGAGCAGTACTTC,CASSLESEQYF
NA,TRBJ2-3,TRBD2,TRBV5-6,TGTGCCAGCAGCTTGCGGGTAGCGGGGGATGGCACAGATACGCAGTATTTT,CASSLRVAGDGTDTQYF
few,TRBJ1-1,NA,TRBV27,TGTGCCAGCAGTCTGAGACAGACGAACACTGAAGCTTTCTTT,CASSLRQTNTEAFF
few,TRBJ2-5,TRBD2,TRBV29-1,TGCAGCGTTGCCGGGACTAGCGGGGGGAGAGGAGAGACCCAGTACTTC,CSVAGTSGGRGETQYF
NA,TRBJ1-3,NA,TRBV19,TGTGCCAGTACACTAATCTCTGGAAACACCATATATTTT,CASTLISGNTIYF
few,TRBJ1-2,NA,TRBV13,TGTGCCAGCAACAAAAACTATGGCTACACCTTC,CASNKNYGYTF
few,TRBJ2-3,TRBD2,TRBV7-2,TGTGCCAGCACCCTAGCGGGCCACACAGATACGCAGTATTTT,CASTLAGHTDTQYF
NA,TRBJ2-1,TRBD2,TRBV15,TGTGCCACCAGCAGAGGAGTAGCGGGGGAGCAGTTCTTC,CATSRGVAGEQFF
few,TRBJ1-5,NA,TRBV5-6,TGTGCCAGCACCGTGCTTCCCCAAACCCAACAGCCCCAGCATTTT,CASTVLPQTQQPQHF
NA,TRBJ2-1,NA,TRBV14,TGTGCCAGCAGCCAAGAAAGGGCAGCCAGGTACAATGAGCAGTTCTTC,CASSQERAARYNEQFF
NA,TRBJ1-4,TRBD1,TRBV7-9,TGTGCCAGCAGCCCTGGACAGGGGGCAATCGGTAATGAAAAACTGTTTTTT,CASSPGQGAIGNEKLFF
NA,TRBJ1-1,NA,TRBV5-1,TGCGCCAGCAGCCCCGGGACGACGAACACTGAAGCTTTCTTT,CASSPGTTNTEAFF
NA,TRBJ1-5,NA,TRBV5-6,TGTGCCAGCAGCTCCGACCCGGGTCAGCCCCAGCATTTT,CASSSDPGQPQHF
few,TRBJ1-6,NA,TRBV7-9,TGTGCCAGCAGCTTAGTCGGCAGGGGTGCTTCACCCCTCCACTTT,CASSLVGRGASPLHF
NA,TRBJ1-6,TRBD1,TRBV30,TGTGCCTGGAGCGGGGACAGGGAGTCACCCCTCCACTTT,CAWSGDRESPLHF
NA,TRBJ2-3,NA,TRBV2,TGTGCCAGCAGCCGAGGAGACGACTTCGCCACAGATACGCAGTATTTT,CASSRGDDFATDTQYF
few,TRBJ2-7,NA,TRBV29-1,TGCAGCGTCCTCAGGGAGCCGGGTGGCTACGAGCAGTACTTC,CSVLREPGGYEQYF
few,TRBJ1-1,NA,TRBV4-3,TGCGCCAGCACCCGGGACTACCCGAGCACTGAAGCTTTCTTT,CASTRDYPSTEAFF
NA,TRBJ2-7,NA,TRBV15,TGTGCCACCAGCAGAGAAAGGACGGACGAGCAGTACTTC,CATSRERTDEQYF
NA,TRBJ2-4,NA,TRBV5-6,TGTGCCAGCAGCCTCGGGGTAGCCAAAAACATTCAGTACTTC,CASSLGVAKNIQYF
NA,TRBJ2-7,NA,TRBV18,TGTGCCAGCTCACCGCCTGGGGGGCAAGCCCCCTACGAGCAGTACTTC,CASSPPGGQAPYEQYF